This TCR beta chain was retrieved from a study of technical replicates of blood from a few donors. This CDR3 has 16 residues. Trimming removed 2 bases at V and 6 bases at J, with 16 bases between. The germline CDR1 and CDR2 sequences are SEHNR and FQNEAQ (reference sequence). The method was immunoSEQ multiplex PCR; TCRdb's version includes in-frame clones alone and lacks a portion of them. The sample has fewer than 90,000 clones, around 89% seen once. The rearrangement links TRBV7-9 to TRBJ2-2, with D perhaps matching TRBD1 (5 bases). The specimen was T cells isolated from PBMCs. The clonotype originates from a human donor in good health. The DNA for the CDR3 is TGTGCCAGCAGCTTAAATTTTGGGGCCCTAGCCGGGGAGCTGTTTTTT. Translated, it gives CASSLNFGALAGELFF. The full variable domain, completed using reference TRBV7-9 and TRBJ2-2, is DTGVSQNPRHKITKRGQNVTFRCDPISEHNRLYWYRQTLGQGPEFLTYFQNEAQLEKSRLLSDRFSAERPKGSFSTLEIQRTEQGDSAMYLCASSLNFGALAGELFFGEGSRLTVL.